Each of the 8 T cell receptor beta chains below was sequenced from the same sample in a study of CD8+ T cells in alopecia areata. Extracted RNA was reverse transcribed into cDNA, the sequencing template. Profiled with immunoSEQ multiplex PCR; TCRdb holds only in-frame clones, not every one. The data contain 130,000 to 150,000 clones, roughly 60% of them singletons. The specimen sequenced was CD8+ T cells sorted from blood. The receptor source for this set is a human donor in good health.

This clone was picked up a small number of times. The DNA for the CDR3 is TGCAGCGTCGAACAGAGCGGGACAGGGCACGAGCAGTACTTC. Translated: CSVEQSGTGHEQYF. V is TRBV29-1 and J is TRBJ2-7; 9 bases line up with TRBD1. Germline V lookup: CDR1 SQVTM, CDR2 ANQGSEA. CDR3 length equals 14 residues. Trimming at V came to 6 bases and at J to 5 bases, leaving 11 bases not matched to a gene.

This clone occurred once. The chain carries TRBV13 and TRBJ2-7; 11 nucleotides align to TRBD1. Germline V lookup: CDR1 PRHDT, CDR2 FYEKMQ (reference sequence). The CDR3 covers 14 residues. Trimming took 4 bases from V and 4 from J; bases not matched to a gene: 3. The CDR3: CASSSGQGAYEQYF. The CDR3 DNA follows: TGTGCCAGCAGCTCCGGACAGGGGGCGTACGAGCAGTACTTC.

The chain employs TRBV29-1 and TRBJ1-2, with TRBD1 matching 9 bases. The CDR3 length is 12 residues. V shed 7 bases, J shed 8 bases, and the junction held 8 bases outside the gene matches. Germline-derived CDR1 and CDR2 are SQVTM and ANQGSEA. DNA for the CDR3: TGCAGCGCTTTACAGGGGGCGCGGGGCTACACCTTC. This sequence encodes CSALQGARGYTF.

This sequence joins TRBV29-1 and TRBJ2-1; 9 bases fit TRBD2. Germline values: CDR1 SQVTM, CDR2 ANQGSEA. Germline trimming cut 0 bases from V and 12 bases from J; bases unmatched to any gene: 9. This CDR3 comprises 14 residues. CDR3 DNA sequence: TGCAGCGTTGAAGATCGGGGGACTAGCCGGGTGCAGTTCTTC. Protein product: CSVEDRGTSRVQFF.

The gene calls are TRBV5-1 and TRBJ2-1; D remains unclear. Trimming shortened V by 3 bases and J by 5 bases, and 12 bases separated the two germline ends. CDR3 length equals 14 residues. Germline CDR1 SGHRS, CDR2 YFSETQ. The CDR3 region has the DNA TGCGCCAGCAGCTCGACGGGCATGGACAATGAGCAGTTCTTC. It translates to CASSSTGMDNEQFF. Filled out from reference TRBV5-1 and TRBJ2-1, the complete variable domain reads KAGVTQTPRYLIKTRGQQVTLSCSPISGHRSVSWYQQTPGQGLQFLFEYFSETQRNKGNFPGRFSGRQFSNSRSEMNVSTLELGDSALYLCASSSTGMDNEQFFGPGTRLTVL.

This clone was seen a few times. The CDR3 here is CSVLDERTYEQYF. CDR3 DNA sequence: TGCAGCGTCCTAGACGAGCGGACCTACGAGCAGTACTTC. V is TRBV29-1 and J is TRBJ2-7; TRBD2 is a possible D gene (5 bases). V lost 6 bases and J lost 2, with 14 bases in between. The V gene's germline CDR1 is SQVTM and CDR2 ANQGSEA. The CDR3 consists of 13 residues.

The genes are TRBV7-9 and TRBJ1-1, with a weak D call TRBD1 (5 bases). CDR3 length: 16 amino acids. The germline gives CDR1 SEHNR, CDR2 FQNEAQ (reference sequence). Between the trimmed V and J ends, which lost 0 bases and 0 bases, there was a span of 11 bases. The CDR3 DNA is TGTGCCAGCAGCTTAGCTTCGGGACGGCTGAACACTGAAGCTTTCTTT. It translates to CASSLASGRLNTEAFF.

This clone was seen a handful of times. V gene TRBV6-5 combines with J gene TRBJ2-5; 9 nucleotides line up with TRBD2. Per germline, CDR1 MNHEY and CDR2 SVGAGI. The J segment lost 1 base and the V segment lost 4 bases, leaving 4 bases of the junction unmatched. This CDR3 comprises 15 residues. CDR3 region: CASSSPGLAQETQYF. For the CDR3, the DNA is TGTGCCAGCAGTTCCCCGGGACTAGCCCAAGAGACCCAGTACTTC.